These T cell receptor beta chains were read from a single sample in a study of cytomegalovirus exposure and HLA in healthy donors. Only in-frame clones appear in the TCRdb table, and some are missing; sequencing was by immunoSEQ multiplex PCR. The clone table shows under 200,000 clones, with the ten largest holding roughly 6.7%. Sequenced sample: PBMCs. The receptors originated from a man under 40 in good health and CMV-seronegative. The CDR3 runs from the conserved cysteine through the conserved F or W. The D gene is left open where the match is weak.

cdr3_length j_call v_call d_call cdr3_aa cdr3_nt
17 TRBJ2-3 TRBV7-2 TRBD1 CASSPTLDRGDTDTQYF TGTGCCAGCAGCCCTACCCTGGACAGGGGTGACACAGATACGCAGTATTTT
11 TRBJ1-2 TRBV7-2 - CASSISRVYTF TGTGCCAGCAGCATTAGCAGAGTCTACACCTTC
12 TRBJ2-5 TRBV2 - CASGGAIETQYF TGTGCCAGCGGGGGGGCGATTGAGACCCAGTACTTC
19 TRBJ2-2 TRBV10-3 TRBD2 CAISDPSGRTLANTGELFF TGTGCCATCAGTGACCCTAGCGGGAGGACATTAGCGAACACCGGGGAGCTGTTTTTT
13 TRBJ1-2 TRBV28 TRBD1 CATATGQDYGYTF TGTGCCACCGCGACAGGGCAAGACTATGGCTACACCTTC
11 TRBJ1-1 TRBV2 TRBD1 CASRGRTEAFF TGTGCGAGCAGGGGGAGGACTGAAGCTTTCTTT
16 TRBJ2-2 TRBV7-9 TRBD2 CASSLGGSFITGELFF TGTGCCAGCAGCTTAGGCGGGAGTTTTATCACTGGGGAGCTGTTTTTT
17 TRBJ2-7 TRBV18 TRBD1 CASSLRGQGQGEREQYF TGTGCCAGCTCACTACGGGGGCAGGGACAGGGGGAACGCGAGCAGTACTTC
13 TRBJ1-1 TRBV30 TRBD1 CAWSSDRDTEAFF TGTGCCTGGAGTTCAGACAGGGACACTGAAGCTTTCTTT
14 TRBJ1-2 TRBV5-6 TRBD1 CASSLGTGAYGYTF TGTGCCAGCAGCTTGGGGACAGGGGCTTATGGCTACACCTTC
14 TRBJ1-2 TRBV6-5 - CASKRGQLNYGYTF TGTGCCAGTAAACGAGGACAGCTCAACTATGGCTACACCTTC
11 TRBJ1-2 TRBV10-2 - CASSDGGGYTF TGCGCCAGCAGTGACGGAGGTGGCTACACCTTC
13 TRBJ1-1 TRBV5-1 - CASSLDGYTEAFF TGCGCCAGCAGCTTGGACGGGTACACTGAAGCTTTCTTT
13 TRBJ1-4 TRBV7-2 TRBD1 CASSWTGPENLFF TGTGCCAGCAGCTGGACAGGTCCAGAAAACCTGTTTTTT
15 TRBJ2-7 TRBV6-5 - CASSSTGTFSYEQYF TGTGCCAGCAGTTCGACAGGGACTTTCTCCTACGAGCAGTACTTC
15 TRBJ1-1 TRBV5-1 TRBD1 CASSFGTGFSTEAFF TGCGCCAGCAGCTTTGGGACAGGGTTTAGCACTGAAGCTTTCTTT
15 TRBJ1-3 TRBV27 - CASRPEWSSGNTIYF TGTGCCAGCAGGCCCGAATGGAGCTCTGGAAACACCATATATTTT
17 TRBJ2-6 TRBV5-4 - CASSLEMGPNRANVLTF TGTGCCAGCAGCTTGGAGATGGGGCCCAACCGGGCCAACGTCCTGACTTTC
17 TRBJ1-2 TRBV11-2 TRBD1 CASSLEGGRQGRYGYTF TGTGCCAGCAGCTTAGAGGGAGGACGACAGGGCCGCTATGGCTACACCTTC
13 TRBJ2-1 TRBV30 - CAWSDGRLDEQFF TGTGCCTGGAGTGACGGGAGATTGGATGAGCAGTTCTTC
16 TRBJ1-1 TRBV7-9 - CASSPRWGVGNTEAFF TGTGCCAGCAGCCCCCGGTGGGGGGTCGGGAACACTGAAGCTTTCTTT
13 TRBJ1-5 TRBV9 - CASSLESNQPQHF TGTGCCAGCTCACTGGAGAGCAATCAGCCCCAGCATTTT
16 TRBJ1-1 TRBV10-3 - CAISDFGGEGGGEAFF TGTGCCATCAGTGACTTCGGGGGAGAAGGGGGGGGTGAAGCTTTCTTT
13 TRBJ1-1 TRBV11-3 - CASSFKGSTEAFF TGTGCCAGCAGCTTTAAGGGGTCTACTGAAGCTTTCTTT
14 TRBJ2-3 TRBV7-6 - CASSLAPQGDTQYF TGTGCCAGCAGCTTAGCTCCCCAGGGGGATACGCAGTATTTT
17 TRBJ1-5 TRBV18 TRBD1 CASSPGTGAFSNQPQHF TGTGCCAGCTCACCCGGGACAGGGGCTTTTAGCAATCAGCCCCAGCATTTT
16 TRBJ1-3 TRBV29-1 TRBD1 CSVDSGTGNAGNTIYF TGCAGCGTTGACTCCGGGACAGGGAACGCTGGAAACACCATATATTTT
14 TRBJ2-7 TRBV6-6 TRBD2 CASTTSGNGYEQYF TGTGCCAGCACCACCAGCGGGAACGGGTACGAGCAGTACTTC
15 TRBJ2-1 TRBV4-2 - CASSQGASSYNEQFF TGTGCCAGCAGCCAGGGCGCCAGCTCCTACAATGAGCAGTTCTTC
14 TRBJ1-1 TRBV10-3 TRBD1 CAITQDRGGTEAFF TGTGCCATCACTCAGGACAGGGGGGGAACTGAAGCTTTCTTT
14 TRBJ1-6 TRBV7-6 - CASSQTGDNSPLHF TGTGCCAGCAGCCAGACAGGAGATAATTCACCCCTCCACTTT
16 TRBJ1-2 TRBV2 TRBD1 CASSDPRTGAEYGYTF TGTGCCAGCAGTGACCCCCGGACAGGGGCTGAGTATGGCTACACCTTC
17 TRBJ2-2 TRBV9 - CASSVPSAGAVTGELFF TGTGCCAGCAGCGTACCCTCGGCGGGGGCGGTCACCGGGGAGCTGTTTTTT
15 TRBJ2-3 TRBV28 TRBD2 CASRGWTSGTDTQYF TGTGCCAGCAGGGGCTGGACTAGCGGCACAGATACGCAGTATTTT
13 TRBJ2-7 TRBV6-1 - CASRAFDTYEQYF TGTGCCAGCAGGGCCTTCGACACCTACGAGCAGTACTTC
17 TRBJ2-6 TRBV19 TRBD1 CASSPGEGAPGANVLTF TGTGCCAGTAGTCCCGGCGAGGGGGCGCCTGGGGCCAACGTCCTGACTTTC
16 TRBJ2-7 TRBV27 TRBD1 CASSFGRDRRLYEQYF TGTGCCAGCAGTTTCGGCCGGGACAGGCGATTATACGAGCAGTACTTC
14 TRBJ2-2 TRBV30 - CAWSRYEHTGELFF TGTGCCTGGAGTCGTTACGAGCACACCGGGGAGCTGTTTTTT
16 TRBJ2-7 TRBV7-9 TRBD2 CASSLVLAGEVYEQYF TGTGCCAGCAGCTTAGTACTAGCGGGAGAAGTTTACGAGCAGTACTTC
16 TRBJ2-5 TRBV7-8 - CASSPGSQYLQETQYF TGTGCCAGCAGCCCGGGGAGCCAATATCTCCAAGAGACCCAGTACTTC
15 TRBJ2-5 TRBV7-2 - CASSFNSAGEETQYF TGTGCCAGCAGCTTCAACTCGGCAGGGGAAGAGACCCAGTACTTC
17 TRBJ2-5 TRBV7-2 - CASSRNQQGPWGETQYF TGTGCCAGCAGCCGAAATCAACAGGGTCCCTGGGGGGAGACCCAGTACTTC
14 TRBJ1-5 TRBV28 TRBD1 CASRDRGDHSSQHF TGTGCCAGCAGGGACAGGGGGGACCACTCGTCCCAGCATTTT
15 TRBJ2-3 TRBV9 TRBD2 CASSVREGSTDTQYF TGTGCCAGCAGCGTACGGGAGGGGAGCACAGATACGCAGTATTTT
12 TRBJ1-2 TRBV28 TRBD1 CASRQGAYGYTF TGTGCCAGCCGTCAGGGGGCCTATGGCTACACCTTC
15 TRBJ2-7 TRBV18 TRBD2 CASSRWTSGSYEQYF TGTGCCAGCTCAAGATGGACTAGCGGTTCCTACGAGCAGTACTTC
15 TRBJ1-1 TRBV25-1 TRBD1 CASSPQGARVTEAFF TGTGCCAGCAGCCCACAGGGGGCGCGAGTGACTGAAGCTTTCTTT
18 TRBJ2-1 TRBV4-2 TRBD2 CASSQGQTGTSGYNEQFF TGTGCCAGCAGCCAGGGTCAAACCGGGACTAGCGGATACAATGAGCAGTTCTTC
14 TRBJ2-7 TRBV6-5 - CASTRRDNVFEQYF TGTGCCAGCACCAGACGGGACAATGTCTTCGAGCAGTACTTC
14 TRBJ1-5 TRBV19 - CASSGTVSNQPQHF TGTGCCAGTTCAGGCACGGTTAGCAATCAGCCCCAGCATTTT
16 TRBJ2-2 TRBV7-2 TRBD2 CASSLVAGGNTGELFF TGTGCCAGCAGCTTAGTCGCGGGGGGGAACACCGGGGAGCTGTTTTTT
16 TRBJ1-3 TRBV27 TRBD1 CASSLVGQGVGNTIYF TGTGCCAGCAGTTTAGTGGGCCAGGGGGTCGGAAACACCATATATTTT
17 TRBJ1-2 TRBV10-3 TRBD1 CAISEDRGLGSNYGYTF TGTGCCATCAGTGAGGACAGGGGGCTGGGGTCTAACTATGGCTACACCTTC
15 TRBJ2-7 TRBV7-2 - CASSSTPTSSYEQYF TGTGCCAGCAGCTCAACTCCTACCTCGAGTTACGAGCAGTACTTC